This passage covers 8 T cell receptor beta chains from one sample sequenced in a study of identical twins. TCRdb fed the 5' RACE reads into MiXCR, producing one record per CDR3 protein. The data hold some 500,000 distinct CDR3 sequences, with approximately 15% observed a single time. The sample also formed part of further work on yellow fever vaccine responses in identical twins.

The sequencing sample was made of CD4+ T cells sorted from blood. The receptors stem from a woman younger than 30 in good health.

This clonotype occurred a few times. This chain links TRBV12-3 or TRBV12-4 with TRBJ2-2; 7 bases line up with TRBD2. Germline trimming cut 9 bases from V and 5 bases from J; bases unmatched to any gene: 9. This CDR3 comprises 14 residues. CDR3 amino acids: CASYLTGGTGELFF. CDR3 in DNA: TGTGCCAGTTACCTAACGGGGGGAACCGGGGAGCTGTTTTTT.

This clonotype was seen more than once but under ten times. The chain is built from TRBV29-1 and TRBJ1-4; possibly TRBD1 for D (5 bases). Trimming pared 6 bases from V and 4 bases from J, leaving 15 bases between. CDR1 and CDR2 from the germline V gene are SQVTM and ANQGSEA. This CDR3 contains 14 residues. The CDR3 DNA reads TGCAGCGTGCCGGACATTCATTTTAATGAAAAACTGTTTTTT. Its translation: CSVPDIHFNEKLFF.

The DNA for the CDR3 is TGCGCCAGCAGTCCAAATGGCAGGCCGCCCACCTACAATGAGCAGTTCTTC. Encoded protein: CASSPNGRPPTYNEQFF. The V and J genes are TRBV10-1 and TRBJ2-1; no clear D. V was trimmed by 5 bases and J by 2 bases, leaving 19 bases between them. The V gene's germline CDR1 is WNHNN and CDR2 SYGVQD (reference sequence). This CDR3 contains 17 residues.

The chain recombines TRBV7-2 with TRBJ2-3; the D gene is possibly TRBD2 (6 bases). The CDR3 spans 17 residues. Germline CDR1 SGHTA, CDR2 FQGNSA. Between the trimmed V and J ends, which lost 1 base and 4 bases, there was a span of 18 bases. The CDR3 is CASSLGNLAPVADTQYF. The CDR3 DNA reads TGTGCCAGCAGCTTAGGGAACCTAGCGCCTGTCGCAGATACGCAGTATTTT.

The chain joins TRBV12-3 or TRBV12-4 to TRBJ2-7; tentatively, D is TRBD2 (6 bases). CDR3 length equals 15 residues. Trimming took off 6 bases at V and 4 bases at J, with 19 bases between the two ends. The CDR3 spells CASSPQGGGVYEQYF. The CDR3 coding sequence is TGTGCCAGCAGCCCCCAGGGAGGAGGTGTATACGAGCAGTACTTC.

The chain links TRBV24-1 to TRBJ1-2; 8 bases line up with TRBD1. The germline gives CDR1 KGHDR, CDR2 SFDVKD. This CDR3 contains 13 residues. J gave up 8 bases and V 5 bases, and 6 bases lay outside the gene matches. The CDR3 spells CATSVDRGRGYTF. The CDR3 DNA reads as TGTGCCACCAGTGTTGACAGGGGACGCGGCTACACCTTC.

The chain joins TRBV28 to TRBJ2-1; D possibly corresponds to TRBD2 (5 bases). Trimming left V 4 bases short and J 8 bases short, with 18 bases between. CDR1 MDHEN and CDR2 SYDVKM come from the germline V gene. CDR3 size: 15 residues. This CDR3 is CASSSPGRGSDEQFF. CDR3 nucleotide sequence: TGTGCCAGCAGTTCCCCCGGAAGAGGGAGCGATGAGCAGTTCTTC. Combining the CDR3 with reference TRBV28 and TRBJ2-1 gives the whole variable domain DVKVTQSSRYLVKRTGEKVFLECVQDMDHENMFWYRQDPGLGLRLIYFSYDVKMKEKGDIPEGYSVSREKKERFSLILESASTNQTSMYLCASSSPGRGSDEQFFGPGTRLTVL.

The V and J genes are TRBV20-1 and TRBJ1-5, with D possibly matching TRBD1 (6 bases). Trimming removed 2 bases from V and 3 bases from J, with 8 bases in between. CDR1 is DFQATT, CDR2 SNEGSKA, per germline (reference sequence). The CDR3 is made up of 13 amino acids. DNA for the CDR3: TGCAGTGCTAGAACAGGGAACAATCAGCCCCAGCATTTT. It translates to CSARTGNNQPQHF.